These T cell receptor beta chains were read from a single sample in a study of beta chain features in type 1 diabetes. TCRdb's table, derived via immunoSEQ multiplex PCR, lists solely in-frame clones and lacks some. The repertoire has approximately 260,000 clones, around 25% of them found once; the top ten carry roughly 0.013%. Sequencing was carried out using naive CD4+ T cells from blood. The receptors shown here come from a woman in her twenties or thirties with type 1 diabetes. Each CDR3 is given with its conserved first and last residue. D genes are given only for firm matches. Not all rows give a size; the values are once, few, many and, for expanded clones, a class.

j_call: TRBJ2-1
d_call: NA
cdr3_length: 13
clone_size: few
v_call: TRBV29-1
cdr3_nt: TGCAGCGTTGTTGGGTCGCGCGGTGATGAGCAGTTCTTC
cdr3_aa: CSVVGSRGDEQFF

j_call: TRBJ2-5
d_call: NA
cdr3_length: 14
clone_size: NA
v_call: TRBV21-1
cdr3_nt: TGTGCCAGCAGCAAATTACAGGGCCCAGAGACCCAGTACTTC
cdr3_aa: CASSKLQGPETQYF

j_call: TRBJ2-1
d_call: NA
cdr3_length: 13
clone_size: NA
v_call: TRBV2
cdr3_nt: TGTGCCAGCAGTGAAAGATTGGACGGATGGAGGGTCTTC
cdr3_aa: CASSERLDGWRVF

j_call: TRBJ2-1
d_call: TRBD2
cdr3_length: 18
clone_size: few
v_call: TRBV5-1
cdr3_nt: TGCGCCAGCAGCTTAAGGTCCTTAGCGGGAGTTGGTTACAATGAGCAGTTCTTC
cdr3_aa: CASSLRSLAGVGYNEQFF

j_call: TRBJ2-1
d_call: TRBD2
cdr3_length: 15
clone_size: NA
v_call: TRBV11-2
cdr3_nt: TGTGCCAGCAGCTCCCTAGGGACTAGTATGAATGAGCAGTTCTTC
cdr3_aa: CASSSLGTSMNEQFF

j_call: TRBJ2-5
d_call: TRBD1
cdr3_length: 16
clone_size: NA
v_call: TRBV18
cdr3_nt: TGTGCCAGCTCACCGACTTCCGGGACAGCTAAAGAGACCCAGTACTTC
cdr3_aa: CASSPTSGTAKETQYF

j_call: TRBJ1-2
d_call: TRBD1
cdr3_length: 14
clone_size: NA
v_call: TRBV2
cdr3_nt: TGTGCCAGCAGTGAACTGTGGACAGGGGTTGGCTACACCTTC
cdr3_aa: CASSELWTGVGYTF

j_call: TRBJ1-5
d_call: NA
cdr3_length: 11
clone_size: NA
v_call: TRBV28
cdr3_nt: TGTGCCAGCAGTTTGAGACAGCCCCAGCATTTT
cdr3_aa: CASSLRQPQHF

j_call: TRBJ2-3
d_call: TRBD1
cdr3_length: 14
clone_size: NA
v_call: TRBV27
cdr3_nt: TGTGCCAGCCGCCGGACAGGGGGTCAGGATACGCAGTATTTT
cdr3_aa: CASRRTGGQDTQYF

j_call: TRBJ2-7
d_call: TRBD2
cdr3_length: 16
clone_size: NA
v_call: TRBV15
cdr3_nt: TGTGCCACCAGCAGAGGGGGACTAGCGGGGATCTACGAGCAGTACTTC
cdr3_aa: CATSRGGLAGIYEQYF

j_call: TRBJ2-7
d_call: NA
cdr3_length: 14
clone_size: NA
v_call: TRBV5-1
cdr3_nt: TGCGCCAGCAGCGTAGGGGCGTTCTCCTACGAGCAGTACTTC
cdr3_aa: CASSVGAFSYEQYF

j_call: TRBJ2-7
d_call: NA
cdr3_length: 13
clone_size: few
v_call: TRBV18
cdr3_nt: TGTGCCAGCTCACCTCAGGGACTGGACGAGCAGTACTTC
cdr3_aa: CASSPQGLDEQYF

j_call: TRBJ1-1
d_call: NA
cdr3_length: 14
clone_size: few
v_call: TRBV15
cdr3_nt: TGTGCCACCAGCAGTATAGACAGGAACACTGAAGCTTTCTTT
cdr3_aa: CATSSIDRNTEAFF

j_call: TRBJ1-5
d_call: NA
cdr3_length: 14
clone_size: NA
v_call: TRBV28
cdr3_nt: TGTGCCAGCAGAAAAACAGGGAACAATCAGCCCCAGCATTTT
cdr3_aa: CASRKTGNNQPQHF

j_call: TRBJ2-6
d_call: NA
cdr3_length: 15
clone_size: NA
v_call: TRBV2
cdr3_nt: TGTGCCAGCAGGCTCAGGGATGGTGGGGCCAACGTCCTGACTTTC
cdr3_aa: CASRLRDGGANVLTF

j_call: TRBJ1-1
d_call: NA
cdr3_length: 13
clone_size: NA
v_call: TRBV27
cdr3_nt: TGTGCCAGCAGTTCTACCGTGGTCACTGAAGCTTTCTTT
cdr3_aa: CASSSTVVTEAFF

j_call: TRBJ2-3
d_call: TRBD2
cdr3_length: 17
clone_size: NA
v_call: TRBV7-9
cdr3_nt: TGTGCCAGCAGACCTCTTCGCGGGGGATTCGGCACAGATACGCAGTATTTT
cdr3_aa: CASRPLRGGFGTDTQYF

j_call: TRBJ2-3
d_call: NA
cdr3_length: 11
clone_size: NA
v_call: TRBV14
cdr3_nt: TGTGCCAGCAGCTCTGGCGATACGCAGTATTTT
cdr3_aa: CASSSGDTQYF

j_call: TRBJ2-2
d_call: NA
cdr3_length: 15
clone_size: NA
v_call: TRBV2
cdr3_nt: TGTGCCAGCACACGGGAGGGGGCGTACACCGGGGAGCTGTTTTTT
cdr3_aa: CASTREGAYTGELFF

j_call: TRBJ2-1
d_call: NA
cdr3_length: 11
clone_size: few
v_call: TRBV5-6
cdr3_nt: TGTGCCAGCAGCTCCTATAATGAGCAGTTCTTC
cdr3_aa: CASSSYNEQFF

j_call: TRBJ1-3
d_call: NA
cdr3_length: 15
clone_size: NA
v_call: TRBV23-1
cdr3_nt: TGCGCCAGCAGTCGGCCAGGTTTCTCTGGAAACACCATATATTTT
cdr3_aa: CASSRPGFSGNTIYF

j_call: TRBJ2-7
d_call: TRBD1
cdr3_length: 17
clone_size: NA
v_call: TRBV9
cdr3_nt: TGTGCCAGCAGCGTGTCTGGGACAGGGAGTCTCTCGGGTGAGCAGTACTTC
cdr3_aa: CASSVSGTGSLSGEQYF

j_call: TRBJ2-7
d_call: TRBD1
cdr3_length: 13
clone_size: NA
v_call: TRBV29-1
cdr3_nt: TGCAGCGTCGGGACAGGGAGCGTCTACGAGCAGTACTTC
cdr3_aa: CSVGTGSVYEQYF

j_call: TRBJ2-1
d_call: NA
cdr3_length: 15
clone_size: NA
v_call: TRBV9
cdr3_nt: TGTGCCAGCAGCGTAGGGGCTAGCGTTGACAATGAGCAGTTCTTC
cdr3_aa: CASSVGASVDNEQFF